Presented here are 27 T cell receptor beta chains from one specimen sequenced in a study of cytomegalovirus exposure and HLA in healthy donors (dated by TCRdb to the late 2010s). The method behind the library was the immunoSEQ multiplex PCR assay. TCRdb provides this immuneACCESS table in a form limited to in-frame rearrangements. Some clones are lacking; in checked studies, under half of them reflect an unresolved V gene, and why the rest are absent is not known. The sample table shows around 230,000 clones, and about 86% are seen once. Roughly 1.2% of the sample lies in the top ten. Sequenced sample: PBMCs. These receptors were obtained from a woman under 40 in good health and CMV-seropositive.

This chain connects TRBV27 to TRBJ1-1; possible D gene TRBD1, 6 bases. V dropped 1 base and J dropped 4 bases, with 10 bases sitting between them. CDR1 is MNHEY and CDR2 is SMNVEV in the germline V gene (reference sequence). CDR3 length: 14 residues. In nucleotides, the CDR3 is TGTGCCAGCAGTTTATGGGCGGGGGCCACTGAAGCTTTCTTT. Translation: CASSLWAGATEAFF.

CDR3 loop: CAWSVSKRDINQPQHF. CDR3 nucleotide sequence: TGTGCCTGGAGTGTTTCTAAACGGGATATCAATCAGCCCCAGCATTTT. V is TRBV30 and J is TRBJ1-5; D is uncertain. Germline V gives CDR1 GTSNPN, CDR2 SVGIG (reference sequence). The CDR3 has 16 residues. The germline V and J ends were trimmed by 0 bases and 3 bases, with 15 bases remaining between them.

V is TRBV29-1 and J is TRBJ1-4; 7 bases are a match to TRBD1. This CDR3 contains 13 residues. Germline V gene sequence: CDR1 SQVTM, CDR2 ANQGSEA. V shed 7 bases and J 7 bases; nucleotides not matched to a gene: 9. The CDR3 region has the DNA TGCAGCGCCATACAGGGGCACGGTGAAAAACTGTTTTTT. Amino acid sequence: CSAIQGHGEKLFF.

The chain recombines TRBV27 with TRBJ2-6; no clear D. Germline CDR1 MNHEY, CDR2 SMNVEV (reference sequence). CDR3 length: 16 residues. V gave up 3 bases and J gave up 2 bases, with 11 bases separating them. The CDR3 region is CASSFGGGTGANVLTF. Written as DNA, the CDR3 is TGTGCCAGCAGTTTCGGCGGCGGTACTGGGGCCAACGTCCTGACTTTC.

CDR3 region: CASSSILAGSYEQYF. The CDR3 DNA follows: TGTGCCAGCAGCTCGATCTTAGCGGGATCCTACGAGCAGTACTTC. The chain recombines TRBV5-4 with TRBJ2-7; 8 positions match TRBD2. V lost 3 bases and J lost 1; bases outside the gene matches: 6. The CDR3 covers 15 residues. The germline V gene has CDR1 SGHNT and CDR2 YYREEE (reference sequence).

This clone was counted only a few times. The chain couples TRBV20-1 to TRBJ2-7; TRBD2 might be the D (6 bases). Germline V gives CDR1 DFQATT, CDR2 SNEGSKA (reference sequence). This CDR3 has 11 amino acids. V lost 8 bases and J 5 bases, leaving 13 bases between the germline ends. The CDR3 loop reads CSPDGGHEQYF. The CDR3 DNA sequence: TGCAGTCCGGACGGAGGGCACGAGCAGTACTTC.

This chain joins TRBV18 and TRBJ2-7; TRBD2 matches 9 bases. Trimming cost V 5 bases and J 2 bases; bases outside gene matches: 4. The CDR3 loop spans 14 amino acids. The germline V gene encodes CDR1 KGHSH and CDR2 LQKENI. The CDR3 protein is CASSTGLAAYEQYF. In nucleotides, the CDR3 is TGTGCCAGCTCAACGGGACTAGCTGCCTACGAGCAGTACTTC.

The CDR3: CASSPPFAGGGETQYF. CDR3 DNA sequence: TGTGCCAGCTCACCACCGTTTGCAGGGGGCGGGGAGACCCAGTACTTC. This chain joins TRBV18 and TRBJ2-5; 8 bases map to TRBD1. The length of the CDR3 is 16 residues. V dropped 0 bases and J dropped 5; count of bases not matched to a gene: 8. The germline CDR1 and CDR2 sequences are KGHSH and LQKENI.

The chain joins TRBV7-9 to TRBJ2-7; 8 nucleotides align to TRBD2. Germline CDR1 is SEHNR and CDR2 is FQNEAQ (reference sequence). CDR3 length equals 15 residues. The J segment lost 3 bases and the V segment lost 5 bases, leaving 9 bases of the junction unmatched. CDR3 coding DNA: TGTGCCAGCAGCCCCAGCGGGGGACTTGTCTACGAGCAGTACTTC. Its translation is CASSPSGGLVYEQYF.

The chain employs TRBV5-1 and TRBJ1-2, with D tentatively TRBD1 (5 bases). Germline V gene sequence: CDR1 SGHRS, CDR2 YFSETQ. Deletions cut 1 base from V and 5 bases from J, with 9 bases between. This CDR3 has 13 amino acids. The DNA of the CDR3 is TGCGCCAGCAGCTTGTCAGGGTGGTATGGCTACACCTTC. It translates to CASSLSGWYGYTF.

This clone is a singleton in its sample. The chain combines TRBV5-6 with TRBJ2-1; 7 positions agree with TRBD2. The CDR3 runs to 14 residues. The trim removed 6 bases at V and 7 bases at J, leaving 10 bases unmatched. Germline CDR1 SGHDT, CDR2 YYEEEE. In DNA form, the CDR3 reads TGTGCCAGCACCAGCCTGGCGGGAGATAATGAGCAGTTCTTC. Translating gives CASTSLAGDNEQFF.

The rearrangement links TRBV6-1 to TRBJ2-1; D is perhaps TRBD1 (5 bases). The germline V and J ends were trimmed by 4 bases and 1 base, with 14 bases remaining between them. Germline V gene lookup returns CDR1 MNHNS and CDR2 SASEGT. The CDR3 extends over 16 amino acids. Written as DNA, the CDR3 is TGTGCCAGCAGTGGAAGCAGGGATTGGTCCTACAATGAGCAGTTCTTC. Translated: CASSGSRDWSYNEQFF.

This rearrangement joins TRBV5-1 to TRBJ2-7; perhaps TRBD2 as D (5 bases). Germline assignment: CDR1 SGHRS and CDR2 YFSETQ. The V end lost 6 bases, the J end lost 1 base, and 11 bases lay between the germline ends. The CDR3 consists of 13 residues. As DNA, the CDR3 is TGCGCCAGCACCCAGTCGGGGTCCTACGAGCAGTACTTC. It specifies CASTQSGSYEQYF.

The chain uses TRBV5-4 and TRBJ2-1; 9 nucleotides agree with TRBD2. Trimming took 7 bases from V and 1 from J; bases not matched to a gene: 9. Germline V gives CDR1 SGHNT, CDR2 YYREEE (reference sequence). This CDR3 is built from 16 residues. DNA of the CDR3: TGTGCCAGCCAAGAGGGGGCGGGAGGGTCCTACAATGAGCAGTTCTTC. It encodes CASQEGAGGSYNEQFF. Variable domain in full (rest from reference TRBV5-4 and TRBJ2-1): ETGVTQSPTHLIKTRGQQVTLRCSSQSGHNTVSWYQQALGQGPQFIFQYYREEENGRGNFPPRFSGLQFPNYSSELNVNALELDDSALYLCASQEGAGGSYNEQFFGPGTRLTVL.

This clone was found once. The chain combines TRBV28 with TRBJ2-1, with 7 bases lining up with TRBD1. This CDR3 comprises 14 residues. V trimming: 6 bases; J trimming: 4 bases; junction bases outside the gene matches: 6. The germline CDR1 and CDR2 sequences are MDHEN and SYDVKM. The CDR3 spells CASRQGNRYNEQFF. The CDR3 DNA is TGTGCCAGCAGACAGGGGAATCGGTACAATGAGCAGTTCTTC. Variable domain in full (rest from reference TRBV28 and TRBJ2-1): DVKVTQSSRYLVKRTGEKVFLECVQDMDHENMFWYRQDPGLGLRLIYFSYDVKMKEKGDIPEGYSVSREKKERFSLILESASTNQTSMYLCASRQGNRYNEQFFGPGTRLTVL.

This clone was detected a few times. This sequence joins TRBV2 and TRBJ2-2; TRBD1 matches 9 bases. The J segment lost 3 bases and the V segment lost 9 bases, leaving 5 bases of the junction unmatched. The CDR3 sequence is 14 residues long. Germline V lookup: CDR1 SNHLY, CDR2 FYNNEI. The CDR3 loop is CARMRTGDTGELFF. Written as DNA, the CDR3 is TGTGCCAGGATGAGGACAGGGGACACCGGGGAGCTGTTTTTT.

The chain joins TRBV5-1 to TRBJ2-7; 11 nucleotides agree with TRBD2. Germline assignment: CDR1 SGHRS and CDR2 YFSETQ. V lost 0 bases and J lost 4; bases outside the gene matches: 9. The CDR3 contains 17 residues. The CDR3 region has the DNA TGCGCCAGCAGCTTGGGGACTAGCGGGCGCCCTGGGTACGAGCAGTACTTC. Translating it yields CASSLGTSGRPGYEQYF.

This chain uses TRBV5-1 with TRBJ1-2; 9 bases align to TRBD1. Trimming cost V 4 bases and J 8 bases; bases outside gene matches: 6. CDR3 length: 13 amino acids. Per germline, CDR1 SGHRS and CDR2 YFSETQ. Written as DNA, the CDR3 is TGCGCCAGCAGCAAGGACAGGGGTTACGGCTACACCTTC. Its protein product is CASSKDRGYGYTF.

This clone was detected only a few times. The chain recombines TRBV7-9 with TRBJ1-1; possible D gene TRBD1, 5 bases. Germline V gene data show CDR1 as SEHNR and CDR2 as FQNEAQ (reference sequence). This CDR3 comprises 13 residues. V was cut by 3 bases and J by 5 bases, with 10 bases left in between. The CDR3 protein is CASSFVGGTEAFF. CDR3 bases: TGTGCCAGCAGCTTTGTGGGGGGGACTGAAGCTTTCTTT.

The chain couples TRBV5-1 to TRBJ2-5, with a weak D call TRBD1 (6 bases). CDR3 length: 13 residues. V lost 7 bases and J 6 bases, leaving 16 bases between the germline ends. CDR1 is SGHRS and CDR2 is YFSETQ in the germline V gene. The CDR3 DNA follows: TGCGCCAGCCTGGGTGCAGGGGAGAAGACCCAGTACTTC. This translates into CASLGAGEKTQYF.

The CDR3 is CASRQGDRKPYF. The CDR3 DNA follows: TGTGCCAGCAGACAGGGGGACAGAAAGCCGTATTTT. V usage is TRBV5-6 and J usage is TRBJ2-3; 8 positions match TRBD1. Germline lookup yields CDR1 SGHDT and CDR2 YYEEEE. Germline trimming cut 5 bases from V and 14 bases from J; bases unmatched to any gene: 10. The CDR3 consists of 12 residues.

The chain couples TRBV25-1 to TRBJ2-7, with 9 bases identical to TRBD2. After removal of 1 base from V and 3 bases from J, the junction contained 7 bases not matched to a gene. The CDR3 runs to 16 residues. Germline-derived CDR1 and CDR2 are MGHDK and SYGVNS. The CDR3 sequence: CASSESTSGRYYEQYF. DNA of the CDR3: TGTGCCAGCAGTGAATCGACTAGCGGTCGTTACTACGAGCAGTACTTC.

This clone occurred once. J is TRBJ1-4 and V is TRBV7-2; D may be TRBD1 (5 bases). This CDR3 comprises 14 residues. The germline gives CDR1 SGHTA, CDR2 FQGNSA. With 1 base removed from V and 7 bases from J, the gap between germline ends came to 10 bases. CDR3 bases: TGTGCCAGCAGCTTAGATCCAGGGTTTGAAAAACTGTTTTTT. Encoded protein: CASSLDPGFEKLFF.

The gene calls are TRBV15 and TRBJ2-3; no reliable D call. CDR1 is LNHNV and CDR2 is YYDKDF in the germline V gene (reference sequence). V was trimmed by 1 base and J by 5 bases, leaving 7 bases between them. CDR3 length: 13 residues. The CDR3 spells CATSRARGDTQYF. The CDR3 nucleotides read TGTGCCACCAGCAGAGCCCGAGGAGATACGCAGTATTTT.

V usage is TRBV6-4 and J usage is TRBJ2-7; D is perhaps TRBD2 (6 bases). Germline-derived CDR1 and CDR2 are MRHNA and SNTAGT. The CDR3 has 16 residues. The V end was cut by 3 bases, the J end by 0 bases, with 15 bases between. CDR3: CASSDRDFNSSYEQYF. CDR3 sequence (DNA): TGTGCCAGCAGTGATAGGGACTTCAATAGCTCCTACGAGCAGTACTTC.

The chain recombines TRBV19 with TRBJ2-1; D remains ambiguous. Deletions cut 2 bases from V and 8 bases from J, with 10 bases between. This CDR3 region has 13 residues. Germline V CDR1 and CDR2: LNHDA, SQIVND (reference sequence). The CDR3 here is CASSILDWDEQFF. CDR3 coding DNA: TGTGCCAGTAGTATACTAGACTGGGATGAGCAGTTCTTC.

The sample holds one count of this clone. The genes are TRBV7-9 and TRBJ2-2; 15 positions agree with TRBD2. Unmatched junction bases numbered 11, after V lost 6 bases and J lost 3 bases. The CDR3 extends over 19 amino acids. The V gene's germline CDR1 is SEHNR and CDR2 FQNEAQ (reference sequence). CDR3 sequence reads: CASRTGTSGRWLDTGELFF. The CDR3 nucleotides are TGTGCCAGCAGGACCGGGACTAGCGGGAGGTGGTTGGACACCGGGGAGCTGTTTTTT.